The source of this T cell receptor (beta chain) is a study of Ad26.COV2.S vaccination and SARS-CoV-2 variants. The CDR3 spans 13 residues. The germline V gene has CDR1 ENHRY and CDR2 SYGVKD. This clone was observed a handful of times. Germline is not matched at one junction end, which may reflect a read error. The data were produced by immunoSEQ multiplex PCR, yet TCRdb's version contains in-frame clones alone and is incomplete. This sample yields some 640,000 clones, of which roughly 90% are seen a single time; about 1.5% belongs to the top ten. Treatment denoted: 15 to 20 received Ad26.COV2.S at low or high dose, single or two shots; several received placebo; per-sample allocation not given. Specimens were obtained on day 63 following the first vaccine or placebo injection.

The chain links TRBV10-3 to TRBJ1-3; D possibly corresponds to TRBD1 (5 bases). The clonotype comes from a person aged 18-60 years who received the Ad26.COV2.S COVID-19 vaccine or a placebo. The starting material was peripheral blood, obtained in a trial of Ad26.COV2.S vaccine versus placebo. The CDR3 DNA follows: TGTGCCCTCAGGGCGGTCTTGGGAAACACCATATATTTT. It codes for CALRAVLGNTIYF.